What follows describes a single T cell receptor (beta chain). The data derive from a study of blood T cell repertoires in COVID-19. Study-wide context: Whether acute or convalescent, the COVID-19 samples came from the United States, Italy and Spain.

With 6 bases removed from V and 4 bases from J, the gap between germline ends came to 19 bases. CDR1 and CDR2 (germline): LNHDA, SQIVND (reference sequence). This CDR3 comprises 15 residues. Assay: immunoSEQ multiplex PCR; the TCRdb copy retains only in-frame clones and omits some. The sample has 200,000 to 300,000 clones, 80% to 90% seen once; the top ten hold 2.3%. The V and J genes are TRBV19 and TRBJ2-7; perhaps TRBD2 as D (5 bases). Sequencing input: peripheral blood. The clonotype comes from a woman aged 45 to 65 with acute or convalescent COVID-19. Here the CDR3 reads CASRDSVKDDYEQYF. CDR3 DNA sequence: TGTGCCAGTAGAGATAGCGTTAAGGATGATTACGAGCAGTACTTC.